This T cell receptor (beta chain) was recorded in a study of OX40 agonist ivuxolimab in advanced cancers. About the study: Every patient in dose escalation had hepatocellular carcinoma, melanoma, renal cell or head and neck cancer. A partial response was reached by three patients: one with hepatocellular carcinoma and two with cutaneous melanoma.

Trimming cost V 5 bases and J 8 bases, with 16 bases left between them. This CDR3 is 14 amino acids long. CDR1 MNHEY and CDR2 SVGAGI come from the germline V gene. This table comes from immunoSEQ multiplex PCR, and its TCRdb copy is limited to in-frame clones, with some not included. The table records 20,000 or so clones, 84% of them present only once. Patients who had autoimmune disease history or got systemic immunosuppression were left out. This receptor was taken from an adult with an advanced solid tumor such as melanoma, head and neck, liver or kidney cancer. Sequenced here: CD4+ or CD8+ T cells sorted from blood, sampled in a trial of the OX40 agonist ivuxolimab. The chain has TRBV6-5 and TRBJ1-3, with a weak D call TRBD1 (5 bases). The DNA of the CDR3 is TGTGCCAGCAGTCCTTTCGGGGGAGGAGACACCATATATTTT. Protein product: CASSPFGGGDTIYF.